Listed here are 19 T cell receptor beta chains from one sample, sequenced in a study of T cell clonality in common variable immunodeficiency. Antigen specificity for these receptors is unknown. Whole-study findings and limits: In common variable immunodeficiency, TCR beta chains reportedly carried fewer deletions and N-nucleotide insertions.

Only in-frame clones appear in the TCRdb table, and some are missing; sequencing was by immunoSEQ multiplex PCR. The specimen gives approximately 20,000 clones without singletons; the ten biggest hold approximately 2.4%. The sequencing input was peripheral blood mononuclear cells. Every receptor here comes from a human donor with common variable immunodeficiency.

This clone has a count of ten or more. The read finishes 3 residues shy of the CDR3 end, and the germline J gene is used to complete it. The chain has TRBV10-3 and TRBJ2-3; the D gene is possibly TRBD2 (6 bases). The CDR3 runs to 13 residues. CDR1 is ENHRY, CDR2 SYGVKD, per germline. Trimming left V 6 bases short and J 2 bases short, with 9 bases between. CDR3 in amino acids: CAIRADYTDTQYF. The CDR3 DNA, read in part, is TGTGCCATCAGGGCGGACTACACAGATACG.

Points on this clone: Read sequence stops 3 residues before the CDR3 end, and the germline J gene provides the missing end. V gene TRBV18 combines with J gene TRBJ2-3, with D maybe TRBD2 (5 bases). Trimming took 1 base from V and 3 from J, leaving 8 bases between them. This CDR3 is 14 amino acids long. CDR1 KGHSH and CDR2 LQKENI come from the germline V gene. CDR3 DNA, as far as it was read: TGTGCCAGCTCACCACGCACGGGGACAGATACG. It codes for CASSPRTGTDT. The full CDR3 reads CASSPRTGTDTQYF.

This clone was detected many times. With the read ending 3 residues before the CDR3 end, the germline J gene is used to fill in that end. The gene calls are TRBV18 and TRBJ1-1; D is unresolved. Germline V gene lookup returns CDR1 KGHSH and CDR2 LQKENI. The ends were cut back, 1 base at V and 1 base at J, with 7 bases in the middle. The CDR3 consists of 14 residues. CDR3 bases read: TGTGCCAGCTCACCACAGGCAGGGAACACTGAA. This encodes CASSPQAGNTE. The CDR3 in its entirety is CASSPQAGNTEAFF.

This clone was counted many times. The CDR3 end falls 3 residues outside the read, so it is completed with the germline J gene. The chain employs TRBV19 and TRBJ1-1; D might be TRBD1 (5 bases). Germline V gene sequence: CDR1 LNHDA, CDR2 SQIVND (reference sequence). This CDR3 comprises 12 residues. The CDR3 protein is CASSTDQGLAFF. CDR3 DNA (partial): TGTGCCAGTAGTACCGATCAGGGTTTA.

This clone came up many times. The read halts 3 residues ahead of the CDR3 end, with the missing end drawn from the germline J gene. V and J are TRBV5-1 and TRBJ1-4; 8 nucleotides line up with TRBD1. Per the germline V gene, CDR1 is SGHRS and CDR2 is YFSETQ. Unmatched junction bases numbered 7, after V lost 4 bases and J lost 8 bases. The CDR3 spans 14 residues. The CDR3 bases that were read are TGCGCCAGCAGCGTGGACAGGGACAGAGAAAAA. This encodes CASSVDRDREK. The whole CDR3 sequence is CASSVDRDREKLFF.

In this sample, this clone turned up many times. The read stops 3 residues short of the end of the CDR3; the missing end is completed from the germline J gene. V and J are TRBV18 and TRBJ1-6, with 8 bases fitting TRBD1. Germline CDR1 and CDR2: KGHSH and LQKENI. V was pared by 3 bases and J by 7 bases, with 8 bases of the junction left unmatched. This CDR3 is built from 16 residues. CDR3: CASSPLGQGGNSPLHF. Incomplete CDR3 DNA: TGTGCCAGCTCACCCCTTGGACAGGGAGGCAATTCACCC.

As concerns this clone: The CDR3 end lies 3 residues beyond the end of the read and is filled in from the germline J gene. The chain links TRBV7-8 to TRBJ1-4; unclear D gene. Trimming stripped 2 bases from V and 4 bases from J, with 14 bases between. This CDR3 spans 16 amino acids. From germline, CDR1 is SGHVS and CDR2 FQNEAQ. CDR3 bases read: TGTGCCAGCAGCTTAAGCGGCGGCGTCTTTAATGAAAAA. Its protein product is CASSLSGGVFNEK. The CDR3 reads in full as CASSLSGGVFNEKLFF.

Concerning this clone: The sequence runs out 3 residues before the end of the CDR3; the remainder is reconstructed from the germline J gene. The chain joins TRBV14 to TRBJ2-5, with D possibly matching TRBD1 (5 bases). V was trimmed by 1 base and J by 5 bases, leaving 20 bases between them. The CDR3 length is 17 residues. CDR1 is SGHDN, CDR2 FVKESK, per germline. The CDR3 reads CASSQVGVVGNLETQYF. The CDR3 DNA, read in part, is TGTGCCAGCAGCCAAGTAGGGGTTGTTGGCAATTTGGAGACC.

Ten or more counts support this clone. Sequencing ends 3 residues short of the CDR3 end; the germline J gene provides the rest. The chain uses TRBV19 and TRBJ2-2, with a possible D match to TRBD1 (7 bases). The V gene lost 6 bases and the J gene lost 6 bases, with 14 bases spanning the gap. Germline V gives CDR1 LNHDA, CDR2 SQIVND (reference sequence). The CDR3 runs to 14 residues. CDR3 protein: CASRPQGGPGELFF. CDR3 DNA, as far as it was read: TGTGCCAGTAGGCCCCAGGGGGGACCCGGGGAG.

This clone was seen only a few times. The part of the CDR3 DNA that was read is TGCGCCAGCAGCCGAGGGGAGTGGGATGAG. This translates into CASSRGEWDE. The whole CDR3 sequence is CASSRGEWDEQFF. The J gene is TRBJ2-1, the V gene TRBV5-1; D may match TRBD1 or TRBD2 (5 bases each). From the germline J gene comes the end of the CDR3, since the read stops 3 residues before it. Trimming left V 4 bases short and J 8 bases short, with 13 bases between. Germline V CDR1 and CDR2: SGHRS, YFSETQ. The CDR3 runs to 13 residues.

Ten or more counts support this clone. The CDR3 sequence: CASSPGGPNTEAFF. Incomplete CDR3 DNA: TGTGCCAGCAGCCCCGGCGGGCCGAACACTGAA. The chain links TRBV7-2 to TRBJ1-1; D not certain. From the germline J gene comes the end of the CDR3, since the read stops 3 residues before it. The germline V and J ends were trimmed by 5 bases and 1 base, with 11 bases remaining between them. From germline, CDR1 is SGHTA and CDR2 FQGNSA. The CDR3 covers 14 residues.

Details on this clone: Coverage ceases 3 residues before the CDR3 finishes, and the germline J gene fills in the end. The rearrangement joins TRBV6-1 to TRBJ2-2; 8 nucleotides agree with TRBD2. Germline V gives CDR1 MNHNS, CDR2 SASEGT. J lost 6 bases, V lost 2 bases, and 8 bases had no gene match. The CDR3 is made up of 16 amino acids. CDR3 sequence: CASSEWTGGAAGELFF. CDR3 bases read: TGTGCCAGCAGTGAATGGACGGGAGGGGCAGCCGGGGAG.

There are many counts of this clone. The CDR3 here is CASSSPSGITRSTDTQYF. The sequenced CDR3 bases are TGCGCCAGCAGCTCCCCCAGCGGGATCACCAGGAGCACAGATACG. This rearrangement joins TRBV5-1 to TRBJ2-3; 7 bases align to TRBD2. The read terminates 3 residues ahead of where the CDR3 ends, so the germline J gene completes it. This CDR3 comprises 18 residues. V lost 3 bases and J lost 0; bases outside the gene matches: 13. The germline V gene has CDR1 SGHRS and CDR2 YFSETQ.

This clone showed up many times. The read terminates 3 residues ahead of where the CDR3 ends, so the germline J gene completes it. V and J are TRBV12-5 and TRBJ2-3; 9 bases agree with TRBD2. Germline CDR1 is LGHNT and CDR2 is FRNRAP. V gave up 1 base and J gave up 0 bases; unmatched junction bases: 5. This CDR3 comprises 17 residues. The covered CDR3 bases are TGTGCTAGTGGTTTGGGACTAGCGGAGATAAGCACAGATACG. Amino acids: CASGLGLAEISTDT. The CDR3 in full is CASGLGLAEISTDTQYF.

In this sample, this clone turned up a few times. The read is 3 residues too short to cover the CDR3 end, so that end is filled in from the germline J gene. The J gene is TRBJ1-1, the V gene TRBV19, with a possible D match to TRBD1 (6 bases). This CDR3 is built from 15 residues. V was trimmed by 6 bases and J by 7 bases, leaving 21 bases between them. Per germline, CDR1 LNHDA and CDR2 SQIVND (reference sequence). The part of the CDR3 DNA that was read is TGTGCCAGTAGCCCGGGACGAGGGGGATTTATTGAA. Its protein is CASSPGRGGFIE. The CDR3 in its entirety is CASSPGRGGFIEAFF.

This clone occurred a few times. The read comes to an end 3 residues before the CDR3 does, leaving the germline J gene to fill in the end. V is TRBV19 and J is TRBJ1-1, with a tentative D call TRBD1 (5 bases). V lost 8 bases and J lost 5, with 18 bases in between. This CDR3 contains 14 residues. CDR1 and CDR2 (germline): LNHDA, SQIVND (reference sequence). CDR3 protein: CASLGVRGETEAFF. The CDR3 bases that were read are TGTGCCAGTTTAGGGGTGCGAGGGGAAACTGAA. The full variable domain, in which reference TRBV19 and TRBJ1-1 provide the parts outside the CDR3, is DGGITQSPKYLFRKEGQNVTLSCEQNLNHDAMYWYRQDPGQGLRLIYYSQIVNDFQKGDIAEGYSVSREKKESFPLTVTSAQKNPTAFYLCASLGVRGETEAFFGQGTRLTVV.

This clone showed up many times. The CDR3 is cut off 3 residues early in the read; its end comes from the germline J gene. V and J are TRBV5-5 and TRBJ1-1; D uncertain. CDR3 length: 14 amino acids. The V gene's germline CDR1 is SGHKS and CDR2 YYEKEE (reference sequence). The CDR3 is CASSLDLGPTKAFF. CDR3 DNA, as far as it was read: TGTGCCAGCAGCTTGGACCTCGGGCCGACTAAA.

This clone was counted a few times. The read halts 3 residues ahead of the CDR3 end, with the missing end drawn from the germline J gene. The V gene is TRBV5-1, the J gene TRBJ2-7, with 7 bases fitting TRBD1. The CDR3 length is 13 residues. Trimming at V came to 3 bases and at J to 6 bases, leaving 6 bases not matched to a gene. The germline gives CDR1 SGHRS, CDR2 YFSETQ. CDR3 DNA, as far as it was read: TGCGCCAGCAGCTCCGACAGGGAAGGCGAG. As protein: CASSSDREGE. The whole CDR3 sequence is CASSSDREGEQYF.

This clone was seen at least ten times. The read terminates 3 residues before the CDR3 end, so the remaining end is supplied by the germline J gene. The chain joins TRBV2 to TRBJ2-4; TRBD2 might be the D (6 bases). The CDR3 covers 14 residues. V lost 6 bases and J lost 7, with 16 bases in between. Germline V lookup: CDR1 SNHLY, CDR2 FYNNEI. CDR3 sequence reads: CASSGTLGRNIQYF. CDR3 DNA (partial): TGTGCCAGCAGCGGGACTCTCGGGCGGAACATT.